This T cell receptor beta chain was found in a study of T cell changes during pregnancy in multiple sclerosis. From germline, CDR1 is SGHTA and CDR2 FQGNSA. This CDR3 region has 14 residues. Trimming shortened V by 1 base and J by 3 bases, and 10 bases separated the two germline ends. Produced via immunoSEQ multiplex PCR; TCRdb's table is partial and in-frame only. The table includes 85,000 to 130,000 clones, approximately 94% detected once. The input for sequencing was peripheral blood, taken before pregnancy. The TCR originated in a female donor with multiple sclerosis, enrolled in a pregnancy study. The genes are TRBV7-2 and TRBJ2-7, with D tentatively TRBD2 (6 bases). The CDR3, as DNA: TGTGCCAGCAGCTTAGGGGGTAGCGGCTACGAGCAGTACTTC. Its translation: CASSLGGSGYEQYF.